This TCR beta chain emerged from a study of blood T cell repertoires in COVID-19. Cohort placement rested on clinical history that participants reported themselves. Authors' data handling: Amplification of reference gene primers provided the estimated nucleated cell counts. Sequenced by immunoSEQ multiplex PCR; TCRdb stores in-frame clones only, minus some. The V and J calls and the clone size are those of that table, but D and trimming were determined from the DNA. Altogether roughly 400,000 clones are present, roughly 90% being singletons, with the ten largest covering 1.7%. The germline V gene has CDR1 MNHEY and CDR2 SMNVEV (reference sequence). Between the trimmed V and J ends, which lost 2 bases and 9 bases, there was a span of 8 bases. CDR3 length: 13 residues.

Material: PBMCs or T cells enriched from blood (not recorded which). The chain couples TRBV27 to TRBJ1-6, with unresolved D. The source of this sequence is a woman aged 25 to 39 who had recovered from COVID-19. The CDR3 sequence is CASSLTAVSPLHF. DNA for the CDR3: TGTGCCAGCAGTTTAACTGCCGTTTCACCCCTCCACTTT.